This T cell receptor (beta chain) is from a study of T-cell reconstitution after alpha-beta-depleted transplantation in children. Per the germline V gene, CDR1 is SGHDT and CDR2 is YYEEEE. Trimming removed 4 bases at V and 5 bases at J, with 15 bases between. The CDR3 runs to 15 residues. The library targeted TCRbeta and was prepared with unique molecular identifiers. TCRdb ran MiXCR on the PCR reads and lists one entry per CDR3 protein. The sample lists over 200,000 distinct CDR3 sequences; 8% to 10% were seen once. This specimen was PBMCs from the stem cell graft donor, taken from the stem cell graft. The chain employs TRBV5-6 and TRBJ2-2; possibly TRBD1 or TRBD2 for D (5 bases each). The receptor was isolated from a human donor who donated a stem cell graft to a child with acute lymphoblastic leukemia. CDR3 in amino acids: CASSPLRDLTGELFF. The CDR3 DNA follows: TGTGCCAGCAGCCCGTTGAGGGACCTAACCGGGGAGCTGTTTTTT.